The clone carrying this TCR beta chain has ten or more counts. Antigen specificity is unknown. The study amplified TCR beta CDR3 regions using RNA transcripts. HTBI primers primed a first-round RT-PCR, and a second-round multiplex PCR followed. Each CDR3 protein is one row after TCRdb ran MiXCR on the multiplex PCR reads. In the table there are over 450,000 distinct CDR3 sequences, approximately 15% of which are singletons. These data belong to a study of Graves' ophthalmopathy and Graves' hyperthyroidism. Study findings and constraints: Most expanded thyroid clonotypes above 0.001 frequency also appeared in blood.

The CDR3 is 17 residues long. J lost 9 bases, V lost 3 bases, and 14 bases had no gene match. Exclusion criteria comprised other autoimmune diseases, uncontrolled infections, pregnancy or lactation in patients. PBMCs were isolated from an approximately 10 ml sample of fresh peripheral blood. The chain links TRBV12-3 or TRBV12-4 to TRBJ1-6, with TRBD1 matching over 7 bases. The receptor was isolated from a woman in her 30s with Graves' ophthalmopathy. The sample comprised blood. This CDR3 is CASSLRQGGRASSPLHF. As DNA, the CDR3 is TGTGCCAGCAGTTTGAGACAGGGTGGTCGAGCAAGTTCACCCCTCCACTTT.